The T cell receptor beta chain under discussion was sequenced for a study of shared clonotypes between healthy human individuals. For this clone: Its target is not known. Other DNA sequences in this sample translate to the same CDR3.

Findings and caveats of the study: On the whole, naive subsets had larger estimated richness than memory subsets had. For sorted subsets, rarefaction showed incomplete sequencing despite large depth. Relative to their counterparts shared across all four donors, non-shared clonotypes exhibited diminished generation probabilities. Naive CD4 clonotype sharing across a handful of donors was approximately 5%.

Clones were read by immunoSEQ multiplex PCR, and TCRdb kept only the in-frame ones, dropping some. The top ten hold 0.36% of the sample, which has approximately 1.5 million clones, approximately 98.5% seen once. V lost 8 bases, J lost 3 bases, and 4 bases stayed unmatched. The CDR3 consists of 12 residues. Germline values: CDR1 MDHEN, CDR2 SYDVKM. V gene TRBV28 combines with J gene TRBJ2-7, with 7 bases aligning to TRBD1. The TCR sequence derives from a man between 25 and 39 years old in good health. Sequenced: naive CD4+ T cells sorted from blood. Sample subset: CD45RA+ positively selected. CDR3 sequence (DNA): TGTGCCAGCCGACAGGGAAACTACGAGCAGTACTTC. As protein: CASRQGNYEQYF.